This T cell receptor beta chain was recovered during a study of shared clonotypes between healthy human individuals. Some clones are missing from TCRdb's copy, which holds only in-frame ones; the method was immunoSEQ multiplex PCR. The sample includes about 95,000 clones, 67% of them seen just once. The CDR3 totals 17 residues. Germline values: CDR1 MDHEN, CDR2 SYDVKM. The V end lost 6 bases, the J end lost 0 bases, and 17 bases lay between the germline ends. The rearrangement links TRBV28 to TRBJ1-4; D might be TRBD1 (5 bases). The sequenced sample consisted of memory CD8+ T cells sorted from blood. Sample subset: CD45RO+ cells pooled with CCR7-negative TemRA cells. This TCR was sampled from a man younger than 45 in good health. CDR3 region: CASSSSLWGTTNEKLFF. For the CDR3, the DNA is TGTGCCAGCAGCTCCTCACTTTGGGGGACAACTAATGAAAAACTGTTTTTT.